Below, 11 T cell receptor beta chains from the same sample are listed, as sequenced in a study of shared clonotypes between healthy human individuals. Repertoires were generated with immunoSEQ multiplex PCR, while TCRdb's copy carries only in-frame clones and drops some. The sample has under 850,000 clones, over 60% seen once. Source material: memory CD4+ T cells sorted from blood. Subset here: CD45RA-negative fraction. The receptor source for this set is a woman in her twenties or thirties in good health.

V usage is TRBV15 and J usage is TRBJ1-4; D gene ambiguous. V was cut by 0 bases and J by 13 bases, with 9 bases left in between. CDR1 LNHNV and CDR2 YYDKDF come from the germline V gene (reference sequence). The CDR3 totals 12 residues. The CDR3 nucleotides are TGTGCCACCAGCAGAGATAATAACAGACTGTTTTTT. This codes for CATSRDNNRLFF.

The CDR3 region has the DNA TGTGCCAGCAGGCCCAGGAGCGGGAGGTCGTACAATGAGCAGTTCTTC. Its translation: CASRPRSGRSYNEQFF. V and J are TRBV2 and TRBJ2-1, with 9 bases identical to TRBD2. Trimming removed 6 bases from V and 4 bases from J; junction bases left unmatched: 10. Germline lookup yields CDR1 SNHLY and CDR2 FYNNEI. The length of the CDR3 is 16 residues.

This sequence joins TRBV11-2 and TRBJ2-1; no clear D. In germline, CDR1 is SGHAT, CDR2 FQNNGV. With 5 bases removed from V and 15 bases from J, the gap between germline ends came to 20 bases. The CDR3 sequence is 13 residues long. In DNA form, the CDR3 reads TGTGCCAGCAGCCTACCGATGACGCCTGGGCTGTTCTTC. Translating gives CASSLPMTPGLFF.

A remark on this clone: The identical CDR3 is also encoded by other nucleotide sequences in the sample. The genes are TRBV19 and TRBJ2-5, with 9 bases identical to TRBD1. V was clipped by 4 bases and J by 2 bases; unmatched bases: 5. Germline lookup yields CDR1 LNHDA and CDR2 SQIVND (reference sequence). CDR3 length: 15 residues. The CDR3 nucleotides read TGTGCCAGTAGTAGGGGACAGGGCATACAAGAGACCCAGTACTTC. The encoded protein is CASSRGQGIQETQYF.

CDR3: CASSSPAGGVHGYTF. Here the CDR3 DNA reads TGTGCCAGCAGTTCCCCCGCAGGGGGGGTCCATGGCTACACCTTC. V and J are TRBV28 and TRBJ1-2; 7 positions match TRBD1. V lost 4 bases to trimming and J lost 6 bases; unmatched junction nucleotides: 11. The length of the CDR3 is 15 residues. Looked up from germline, CDR1 is MDHEN and CDR2 is SYDVKM.

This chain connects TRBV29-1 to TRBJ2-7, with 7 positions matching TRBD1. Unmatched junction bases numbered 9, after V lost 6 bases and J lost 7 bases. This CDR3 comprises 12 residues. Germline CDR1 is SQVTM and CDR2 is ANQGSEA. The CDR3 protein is CSVETGNYEQYF. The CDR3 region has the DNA TGCAGCGTAGAGACAGGGAACTATGAGCAGTACTTC.

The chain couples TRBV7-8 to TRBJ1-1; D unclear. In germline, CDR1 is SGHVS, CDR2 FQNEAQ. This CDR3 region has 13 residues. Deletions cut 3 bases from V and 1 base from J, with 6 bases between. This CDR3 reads CASSFPGNTEAFF. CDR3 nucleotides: TGTGCCAGCAGCTTTCCGGGGAACACTGAAGCTTTCTTT.

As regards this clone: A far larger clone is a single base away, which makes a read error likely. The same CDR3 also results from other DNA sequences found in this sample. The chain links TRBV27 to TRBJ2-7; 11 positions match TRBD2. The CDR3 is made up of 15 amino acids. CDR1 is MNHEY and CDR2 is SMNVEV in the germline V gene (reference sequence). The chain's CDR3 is CASSFLTSGTYEQYF. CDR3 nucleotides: TGTGCCAGCAGTTTCCTGACTAGCGGGACCTATGAGCAGTACTTC.

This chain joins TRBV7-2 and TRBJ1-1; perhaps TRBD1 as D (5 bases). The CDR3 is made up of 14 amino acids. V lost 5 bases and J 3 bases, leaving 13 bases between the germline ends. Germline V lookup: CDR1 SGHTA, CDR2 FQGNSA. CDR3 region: CASSPWGVYTEAFF. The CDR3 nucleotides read TGTGCCAGCAGCCCCTGGGGGGTGTACACTGAAGCTTTCTTT.

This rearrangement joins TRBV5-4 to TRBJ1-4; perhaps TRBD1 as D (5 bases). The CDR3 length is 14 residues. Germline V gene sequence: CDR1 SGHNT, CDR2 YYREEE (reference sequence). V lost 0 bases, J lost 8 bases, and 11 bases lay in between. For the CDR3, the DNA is TGTGCCAGCAGCTTGGATGGACACCAGGAAAAACTGTTTTTT. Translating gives CASSLDGHQEKLFF.

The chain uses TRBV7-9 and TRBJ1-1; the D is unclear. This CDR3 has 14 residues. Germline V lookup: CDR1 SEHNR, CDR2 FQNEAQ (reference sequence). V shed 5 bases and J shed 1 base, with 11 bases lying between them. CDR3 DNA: TGTGCCAGCAGCCCTCAACACGCGAACACTGAAGCTTTCTTT. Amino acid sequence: CASSPQHANTEAFF. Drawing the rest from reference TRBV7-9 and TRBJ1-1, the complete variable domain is DTGVSQNPRHKITKRGQNVTFRCDPISEHNRLYWYRQTLGQGPEFLTYFQNEAQLEKSRLLSDRFSAERPKGSFSTLEIQRTEQGDSAMYLCASSPQHANTEAFFGQGTRLTVV.